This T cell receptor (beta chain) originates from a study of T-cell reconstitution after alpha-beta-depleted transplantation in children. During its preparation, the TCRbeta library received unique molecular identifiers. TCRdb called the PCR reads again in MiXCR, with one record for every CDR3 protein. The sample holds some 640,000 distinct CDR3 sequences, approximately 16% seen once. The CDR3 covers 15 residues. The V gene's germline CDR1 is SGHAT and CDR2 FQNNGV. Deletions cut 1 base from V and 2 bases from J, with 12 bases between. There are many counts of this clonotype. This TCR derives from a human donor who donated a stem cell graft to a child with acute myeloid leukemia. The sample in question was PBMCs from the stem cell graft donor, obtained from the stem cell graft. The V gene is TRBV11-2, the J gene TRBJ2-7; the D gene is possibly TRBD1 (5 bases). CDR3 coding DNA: TGTGCCAGCAGCTTAGGGGGAACAGGTCCCTACGAGCAGTACTTC. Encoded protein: CASSLGGTGPYEQYF.